The 17 T cell receptor beta chains in this list originate from one sample, sequenced in a study of beta chain features in type 1 diabetes. Sequencing targeted expressed TCRB transcripts, as all isolated RNA had been reverse transcribed. Method: immunoSEQ multiplex PCR; TCRdb's copy keeps in-frame clones and lacks some. The data show 310,000 or so clones, with approximately 8% seen just once and around 0.44% held by the top ten. The specimen was central memory CD4+ T cells from blood. These receptors were obtained from a woman aged 18 to 35 in good health.

The V and J genes are TRBV4-2 and TRBJ2-4; 7 bases map to TRBD2. The V gene's germline CDR1 is LGHNA and CDR2 YNFKEQ. V lost 1 base and J lost 13; bases outside the gene matches: 13. The CDR3 extends over 15 amino acids. The CDR3 sequence is CASSQGLAGDTGQYF. Here the CDR3 DNA reads TGTGCCAGCAGCCAAGGGTTAGCGGGCGATACCGGCCAGTACTTC.

This clone has more than one count but fewer than ten. The DNA for the CDR3 is TGTGCCAGCAGCAAAGCAGGAGACAGTTCCTACAATGAGCAGTTCTTC. Protein sequence: CASSKAGDSSYNEQFF. The genes are TRBV21-1 and TRBJ2-1; the table's D gene call, TRBD1, was not cross checked with the DNA. TRBV21-1 is recorded as a pseudogene. This CDR3 has 16 residues.

This clone turned up a few times. The chain recombines TRBV4-2 with TRBJ2-7; possible D gene TRBD2, 6 bases. Looked up from germline, CDR1 is LGHNA and CDR2 is YNFKEQ. V shed 6 bases and J shed 3 bases, with 12 bases lying between them. The CDR3 covers 13 residues. The CDR3 region has the DNA TGTGCCAGCAGTTTGTCGCGGGACTACGAGCAGTACTTC. Translation: CASSLSRDYEQYF.

The V and J genes are TRBV4-3 and TRBJ2-3; D perhaps matches TRBD2 (6 bases). Looked up from germline, CDR1 is LGHNA and CDR2 is YSLEER. The V and J ends lost 0 bases and 6 bases respectively, with 16 bases between them. The CDR3 covers 16 residues. CDR3: CASSQDLVLASDTQYF. CDR3 nucleotides: TGCGCCAGCAGCCAAGATTTGGTACTAGCCTCGGATACGCAGTATTTT.

In its sample, this clone was seen a few times. This chain connects TRBV7-2 to TRBJ1-6; 10 bases match TRBD1. There are 17 residues in the CDR3. Unmatched junction bases numbered 6, after V lost 1 base and J lost 6 bases. In germline, CDR1 is SGHTA, CDR2 FQGNSA. CDR3 protein: CASSLVWTGGANSPLHF. DNA for the CDR3: TGTGCCAGCAGCTTAGTTTGGACAGGGGGAGCTAATTCACCCCTCCACTTT.

This clone appeared a few times. The J gene is TRBJ2-7, the V gene TRBV19; TRBD1 agrees at 8 bases. The CDR3 covers 12 residues. J lost 5 bases, V lost 10 bases, and 7 bases had no gene match. The germline V gene has CDR1 LNHDA and CDR2 SQIVND (reference sequence). The CDR3 region has the DNA TGTGCCACCAAGGGACAGGCCCACGAGCAGTACTTC. This encodes CATKGQAHEQYF.

A few counts support this clone. The chain couples TRBV7-2 to TRBJ2-3; 11 bases line up with TRBD2. Per the germline V gene, CDR1 is SGHTA and CDR2 is FQGNSA. The V and J ends lost 1 base and 5 bases, in that order; junction bases with no gene match: 11. This CDR3 comprises 18 residues. CDR3 region: CASSLDLFSGRARDTQYF. CDR3 nucleotide sequence: TGTGCCAGCAGCTTAGACCTATTTAGCGGGAGGGCCAGAGATACGCAGTATTTT.

This clone was observed a few times. This chain uses TRBV7-2 with TRBJ2-5; D is unresolved. TRBJ2-7 matches the DNA end more closely, so the J call is doubtful. The CDR3 has 17 residues. From germline, CDR1 is SGHTA and CDR2 FQGNSA. The CDR3 reads CASSQRPSAPPTYEQYF. DNA of the CDR3: TGTGCCAGCAGCCAGCGCCCTTCAGCTCCTCCGACCTACGAGCAGTACTTC.

V and J are TRBV6-5 and TRBJ2-1, with a tentative D call TRBD2 (6 bases). V was cut by 1 base and J by 9 bases, with 10 bases left in between. Germline V CDR1 and CDR2: MNHEY, SVGAGI. This CDR3 has 13 residues. The CDR3 DNA reads TGTGCCAGCAGTTACTTCGGCGGGGCTGAGCAGTTCTTC. It encodes CASSYFGGAEQFF.

The chain combines TRBV29-1 with TRBJ1-2, with 8 bases aligning to TRBD1. With V trimmed by 6 bases and J by 7 bases, 16 bases remained unmatched. The CDR3 has 15 residues. Germline CDR1 is SQVTM and CDR2 is ANQGSEA. The CDR3 coding sequence is TGCAGCGTCGTAAGCTTAGGACAGGGAGTCGGTGGCTACACCTTC. It translates to CSVVSLGQGVGGYTF.

V and J are TRBV11-2 and TRBJ2-7, with unresolved D. The CDR3 has 14 residues. Trimming stripped 0 bases from V and 0 bases from J, with 6 bases between. Germline V gives CDR1 SGHAT, CDR2 FQNNGV. The CDR3 DNA is TGTGCCAGCAGCTTAGATCAGAGCTCCTACGAGCAGTACTTC. This encodes CASSLDQSSYEQYF.

This clone was detected a few times. The chain uses TRBV7-2 and TRBJ2-1, with D uncertain. The CDR3 is 13 amino acids. V was shortened by 3 bases and J by 7 bases, with 10 bases between the two germline ends. The germline V gene encodes CDR1 SGHTA and CDR2 FQGNSA. The CDR3 sequence is CASSFPGWNEQFF. The CDR3, as DNA: TGTGCCAGCAGCTTCCCTGGATGGAATGAGCAGTTCTTC. Looking up the rest from reference TRBV7-2 and TRBJ2-1 gives the full variable domain: GAGVSQSPSNKVTEKGKDVELRCDPISGHTALYWYRQSLGQGLEFLIYFQGNSAPDKSGLPSDRFSAERTGGSVSTLTIQRTQQEDSAVYLCASSFPGWNEQFFGPGTRLTVL.

This clone has just a few counts. V and J are TRBV6-6 and TRBJ1-3; D call uncertain. Trimming took off 2 bases at V and 0 bases at J, with 8 bases between the two ends. Germline CDR1 and CDR2: MNHNY and SVGAGI (reference sequence). CDR3 length: 15 amino acids. This CDR3 reads CASSYGTASGNTIYF. As DNA, the CDR3 is TGTGCCAGCAGTTACGGAACAGCCTCTGGAAACACCATATATTTT.

The rearrangement links TRBV19 to TRBJ1-1; 7 bases are a match to TRBD1. The trim removed 5 bases at V and 4 bases at J, leaving 7 bases unmatched. Germline V gene data show CDR1 as LNHDA and CDR2 as SQIVND (reference sequence). The CDR3 spans 14 residues. CDR3 amino acids: CASSLGGAVTEAFF. The DNA for the CDR3 is TGTGCCAGTAGTTTAGGGGGCGCGGTCACTGAAGCTTTCTTT.

The rearrangement joins TRBV4-2 to TRBJ2-3, with TRBD1 matching over 7 bases. CDR3 size: 15 residues. The germline V gene has CDR1 LGHNA and CDR2 YNFKEQ. The trim removed 3 bases at V and 1 base at J, leaving 4 bases unmatched. As DNA, the CDR3 is TGTGCCAGCAGCCACCGACAGGGCGGCACAGATACGCAGTATTTT. It codes for CASSHRQGGTDTQYF.

This clone has ten or more counts. This chain connects TRBV7-2 to TRBJ2-7, with TRBD2 matching over 14 bases. V lost 4 bases and J lost 9; bases outside the gene matches: 5. CDR1 and CDR2 (germline): SGHTA, FQGNSA. The CDR3 runs to 14 residues. The CDR3 nucleotides read TGTGCCAGCAGCTCGGGACTAGCGGGAGCTAGGCAGTACTTC. Its translation: CASSSGLAGARQYF.

In this sample, this clone turned up many times. The chain has TRBV5-4 and TRBJ1-4, with D uncertain. Trimming removed 4 bases from V and 4 bases from J, with 8 bases in between. The germline V gene encodes CDR1 SGHNT and CDR2 YYREEE (reference sequence). This CDR3 is 13 amino acids long. CDR3 loop: CASSERSNEKLFF. CDR3 DNA sequence: TGTGCCAGCAGCGAGAGAAGTAATGAAAAACTGTTTTTT.